These 10 T cell receptor beta chains were all obtained from the same sample, sequenced in a study of shared clonotypes between healthy human individuals. Data came from immunoSEQ multiplex PCR; TCRdb stores just in-frame clones and leaves some out. The sample contains under 2,500,000 clones, under 97% of which appear only once. Sequencing was carried out using naive CD4+ T cells sorted from blood. The sample's subset: CD45RA+ positively selected. The receptors come from a young man in good health.

The rearrangement joins TRBV9 to TRBJ1-6; TRBD1 matches 9 bases. The CDR3 consists of 14 residues. V dropped 3 bases and J dropped 5; count of bases not matched to a gene: 0. Germline CDR1 SGDLS, CDR2 YYNGEE. CDR3 DNA sequence: TGTGCCAGCAGCGGGACAGGGGATAATTCACCCCTCCACTTT. As protein: CASSGTGDNSPLHF.

This chain joins TRBV5-5 and TRBJ2-7; D remains unclear. Germline V lookup: CDR1 SGHKS, CDR2 YYEKEE (reference sequence). V lost 4 bases and J 2 bases, leaving 13 bases between the germline ends. This CDR3 contains 14 residues. The CDR3 sequence is CASSLGNQAYEQYF. In nucleotides, the CDR3 is TGTGCCAGCAGCCTGGGTAATCAGGCCTACGAGCAGTACTTC.

The rearrangement links TRBV2 to TRBJ1-1; 9 bases fit TRBD1. CDR1 is SNHLY and CDR2 is FYNNEI in the germline V gene. Trimming cost V 1 base and J 7 bases; bases outside gene matches: 7. This CDR3 contains 15 residues. The CDR3 DNA follows: TGTGCCAGCAGTGAAGTCCCCGGGACAGGGAATGAAGCTTTCTTT. This encodes CASSEVPGTGNEAFF. Using reference TRBV2 and TRBJ1-1 for the parts outside the CDR3, the full variable domain is EPEVTQTPSHQVTQMGQEVILRCVPISNHLYFYWYRQILGQKVEFLVSFYNNEISEKSEIFDDQFSVERPDGSNFTLKIRSTKLEDSAMYFCASSEVPGTGNEAFFGQGTRLTVV.

The chain links TRBV19 to TRBJ2-3; 10 nucleotides line up with TRBD2. This CDR3 is 16 amino acids long. CDR1 and CDR2 (germline): LNHDA, SQIVND (reference sequence). The junction had 8 bases not matched to a gene; V was cut back by 3 bases and J by 5 bases. The CDR3 DNA reads as TGTGCCAGTAGTATGCTTCTAGCGGGGGAAATAGATACGCAGTATTTT. Its protein is CASSMLLAGEIDTQYF.

In DNA, the CDR3 is TGTGCCAGCAGCTCCGGGACAGAAGCCTACGAGCAGTACTTC. Translating it yields CASSSGTEAYEQYF. The J gene is TRBJ2-7, the V gene TRBV7-8; TRBD1 matches 7 bases. The CDR3 has 14 amino acids. The ends lost 4 bases at V and 2 bases at J; junction bases unmatched: 5. The germline gives CDR1 SGHVS, CDR2 FQNEAQ. Together with reference TRBV7-8 and TRBJ2-7, the CDR3 gives the full variable domain: GAGVSQSPRYKVAKRGQDVALRCDPISGHVSLFWYQQALGQGPEFLTYFQNEAQLDKSGLPSDRFFAERPEGSVSTLKIQRTQQEDSAVYLCASSSGTEAYEQYFGPGTRLTVT.

The chain combines TRBV10-3 with TRBJ2-3; D gene uncertain. This CDR3 spans 15 amino acids. Trimming took off 3 bases at V and 2 bases at J, with 12 bases between the two ends. Germline V gene data show CDR1 as ENHRY and CDR2 as SYGVKD. CDR3 sequence reads: CAISDRANPTDTQYF. The CDR3 region has the DNA TGTGCCATCAGTGATAGGGCTAACCCCACAGATACGCAGTATTTT.

The count of this clone is one. V gene TRBV7-2 combines with J gene TRBJ2-7, with D hard to call. V was trimmed by 5 bases and J by 0 bases, leaving 17 bases between them. CDR1 SGHTA and CDR2 FQGNSA come from the germline V gene. CDR3 length equals 16 residues. In DNA, the CDR3 is TGTGCCAGCAGCCCCAGCTCTGGGGTAAGCTCCTACGAGCAGTACTTC. Residues: CASSPSSGVSSYEQYF.

The chain combines TRBV7-9 with TRBJ2-7; D is uncertain. The V gene lost 2 bases and the J gene lost 7 bases, with 9 bases spanning the gap. CDR3 length: 12 amino acids. CDR1 SEHNR and CDR2 FQNEAQ come from the germline V gene (reference sequence). The CDR3 DNA is TGTGCCAGCAGCTTACTGGGGTTTGAGCAGTACTTC. Translated: CASSLLGFEQYF.

A single count supports this clone. The rearrangement uses TRBV6-5 and TRBJ1-6; D remains ambiguous. Deletions cut 4 bases from V and 10 bases from J, with 14 bases between. This CDR3 region has 14 residues. Germline loops: CDR1 MNHEY, CDR2 SVGAGI. This CDR3 reads CASSSFSVGSPLHF. Here the CDR3 DNA reads TGTGCCAGCAGTTCCTTCTCGGTAGGGTCACCCCTCCACTTT.

Details on this clone: Other DNA sequences in this sample translate to the same CDR3. CDR3 residues: CASSQGRSSYEQYF. CDR3 nucleotides: TGCGCCAGCAGCCAAGGACGGAGCTCCTACGAGCAGTACTTC. The V call is TRBV4-3, the J call TRBJ2-7; no firm D call. Trimming pared 1 base from V and 0 bases from J, leaving 7 bases between. Looked up from germline, CDR1 is LGHNA and CDR2 is YSLEER. CDR3 length: 14 residues.